This record covers a single T cell receptor (beta chain). Trimming removed 3 bases from V and 6 bases from J; junction bases left unmatched: 2. Germline V CDR1 and CDR2: LNHDA, SQIVND (reference sequence). This CDR3 region has 13 residues. This sample is drawn from a study of T cell changes during pregnancy in multiple sclerosis. Libraries were prepared by immunoSEQ multiplex PCR; TCRdb keeps only in-frame clonotypes and omits some of them. Seen here are some 110,000 clones, around 90% observed once, and the top ten hold roughly 1.6%. The sample consisted of peripheral blood, taken before pregnancy. This TCR came from a female donor with multiple sclerosis, enrolled in a pregnancy study. The chain joins TRBV19 to TRBJ2-7; 10 nucleotides agree with TRBD2. CDR3: CASSMGLATEQYF. The CDR3 DNA sequence: TGTGCCAGTAGTATGGGACTAGCGACCGAGCAGTACTTC.